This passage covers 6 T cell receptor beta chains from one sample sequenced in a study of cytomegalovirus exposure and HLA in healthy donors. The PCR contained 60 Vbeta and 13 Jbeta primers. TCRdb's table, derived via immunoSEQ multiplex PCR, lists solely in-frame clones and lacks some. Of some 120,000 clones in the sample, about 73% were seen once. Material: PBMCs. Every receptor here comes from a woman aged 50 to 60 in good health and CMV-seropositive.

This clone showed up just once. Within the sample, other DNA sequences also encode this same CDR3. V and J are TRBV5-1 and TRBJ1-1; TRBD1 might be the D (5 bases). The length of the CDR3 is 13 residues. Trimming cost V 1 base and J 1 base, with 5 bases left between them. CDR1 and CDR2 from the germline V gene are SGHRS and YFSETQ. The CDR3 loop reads CASSLRGNTEAFF. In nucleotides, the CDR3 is TGCGCCAGCAGCTTGAGGGGGAACACTGAAGCTTTCTTT.

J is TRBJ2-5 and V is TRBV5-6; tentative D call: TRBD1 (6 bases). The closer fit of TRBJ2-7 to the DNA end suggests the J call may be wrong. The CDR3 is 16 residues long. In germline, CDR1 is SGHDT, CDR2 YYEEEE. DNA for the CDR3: TGTGCCAGCAGCTCCTCCGGGACATCCCCCTCCTACGAGCAGTACTTC. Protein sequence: CASSSSGTSPSYEQYF.

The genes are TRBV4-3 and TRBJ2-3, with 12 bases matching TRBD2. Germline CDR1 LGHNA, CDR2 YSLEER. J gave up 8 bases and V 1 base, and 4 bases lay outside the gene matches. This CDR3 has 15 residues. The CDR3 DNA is TGCGCCAGCAGCCAAGCTAGCGGGGGGGCCGGTACGCAGTATTTT. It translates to CASSQASGGAGTQYF.

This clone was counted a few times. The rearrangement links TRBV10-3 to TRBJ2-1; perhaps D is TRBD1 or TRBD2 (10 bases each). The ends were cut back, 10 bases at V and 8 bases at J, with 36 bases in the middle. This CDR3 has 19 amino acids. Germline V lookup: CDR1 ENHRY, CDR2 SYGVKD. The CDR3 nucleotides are TGTGCCACCCGAAGGGCCGGGACAGGGGAAGCGGGGGGGCGCGATGAGCAGTTCTTC. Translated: CATRRAGTGEAGGRDEQFF.

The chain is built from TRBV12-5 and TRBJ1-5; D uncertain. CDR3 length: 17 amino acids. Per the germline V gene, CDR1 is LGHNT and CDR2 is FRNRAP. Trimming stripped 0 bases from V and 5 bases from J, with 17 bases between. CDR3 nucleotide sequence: TGTGCTAGTGGTTTGGTACAGATCAGGATGTCCGATCAGCCCCAGCATTTT. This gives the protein CASGLVQIRMSDQPQHF.

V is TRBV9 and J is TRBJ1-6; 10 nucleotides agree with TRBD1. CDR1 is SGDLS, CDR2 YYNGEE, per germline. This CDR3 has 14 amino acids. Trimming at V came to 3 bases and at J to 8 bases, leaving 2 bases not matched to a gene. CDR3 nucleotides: TGTGCCAGCAGCGGCGGGACAGGGGATTCACCCCTCCACTTT. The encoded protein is CASSGGTGDSPLHF. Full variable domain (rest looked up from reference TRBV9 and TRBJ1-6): DSGVTQTPKHLITATGQRVTLRCSPRSGDLSVYWYQQSLDQGLQFLIQYYNGEERAKGNILERFSAQQFPDLHSELNLSSLELGDSALYFCASSGGTGDSPLHFGNGTRLTVT.